A single sample is the source of the 23 T cell receptor beta chains below, sequenced in a study of T cell responses to AZD1222 COVID-19 vaccine. Here immunoSEQ multiplex PCR was the method, and the copy in TCRdb shows in-frame clones only, minus some. The sample records more than 110,000 clones, roughly 92% being singletons. Specimen: peripheral blood, collected on day 0 of AZD1222 vaccination. These receptors all come from an adult in good health.

This CDR3 reads CASSFWRQGDNQPQHF. CDR3 nucleotide sequence: TGTGCCAGCAGTTTCTGGCGTCAGGGAGACAATCAGCCCCAGCATTTT. The chain has TRBV28 and TRBJ1-5; D might be TRBD1 (5 bases). The CDR3 loop spans 16 amino acids. Germline V gene data show CDR1 as MDHEN and CDR2 as SYDVKM. The V and J ends lost 3 bases and 3 bases respectively, with 15 bases between them.

The V call is TRBV7-9, the J call TRBJ1-1, with D maybe TRBD1 (5 bases). Trimming took off 5 bases at V and 4 bases at J, with 11 bases between the two ends. Germline V gene sequence: CDR1 SEHNR, CDR2 FQNEAQ (reference sequence). The CDR3 sequence is 13 residues long. CDR3 protein: CASSHPGGTEAFF. Here the CDR3 DNA reads TGTGCCAGCAGCCACCCGGGGGGCACTGAAGCTTTCTTT.

The chain employs TRBV6-5 and TRBJ1-3; D may be TRBD1 (5 bases). Germline V gives CDR1 MNHEY, CDR2 SVGAGI. This CDR3 region has 13 residues. V shed 7 bases and J shed 4 bases, with 11 bases lying between them. The CDR3 bases are TGTGCCAGCAACGGGGGTCCGGGAAACACCATATATTTT. This codes for CASNGGPGNTIYF.

This chain joins TRBV11-3 and TRBJ1-1, with D perhaps matching TRBD1 (5 bases). The CDR3 contains 13 residues. Trimming removed 2 bases from V and 9 bases from J, with 13 bases in between. Germline V gives CDR1 SGHNT, CDR2 YENEEA. CDR3: CASSLNPRDQAFF. CDR3 nucleotides: TGTGCCAGCAGCTTAAATCCCCGGGACCAAGCTTTCTTT.

This chain links TRBV13 with TRBJ2-7; no clear D. The CDR3 totals 13 residues. Germline CDR1 PRHDT, CDR2 FYEKMQ (reference sequence). The V gene lost 6 bases and the J gene lost 3 bases, with 12 bases spanning the gap. CDR3 nucleotides: TGTGCCAGCAGTGCTAGGGCCCTCTACGAGCAGTACTTC. Translated, it gives CASSARALYEQYF.

The chain employs TRBV9 and TRBJ1-5; the D is unclear. The CDR3 spans 15 residues. Per the germline V gene, CDR1 is SGDLS and CDR2 is YYNGEE. V was cut by 5 bases and J by 2 bases, with 14 bases left in between. CDR3 DNA sequence: TGTGCCAGCAGTGCCGACTTAACGGGCAATCAGCCCCAGCATTTT. Amino acids: CASSADLTGNQPQHF.

The V gene is TRBV12-3 or TRBV12-4, the J gene TRBJ2-7; D not resolved. Trimming took off 4 bases at V and 5 bases at J, with 0 bases between the two ends. CDR3 length: 9 amino acids. CDR3 nucleotide sequence: TGTGCCAGCAGTTACGAGCAGTACTTC. This encodes CASSYEQYF.

The chain links TRBV2 to TRBJ1-2, with 7 bases lining up with TRBD1. J gave up 8 bases and V 4 bases, and 16 bases lay outside the gene matches. Germline CDR1 is SNHLY and CDR2 is FYNNEI. The CDR3 runs to 16 residues. CDR3 nucleotide sequence: TGTGCCAGCAGTGGAGCCGGGACAGAACATCGAAGGGGCTACACCTTC. Amino acids: CASSGAGTEHRRGYTF.

This rearrangement joins TRBV5-1 to TRBJ1-5; D is perhaps TRBD1 (5 bases). The CDR3 totals 15 residues. Between the trimmed V and J ends, which lost 4 bases and 0 bases, there was a span of 11 bases. The germline CDR1 and CDR2 sequences are SGHRS and YFSETQ. CDR3 region: CASSEVTGSNQPQHF. The DNA for the CDR3 is TGCGCCAGCAGCGAAGTAACAGGTAGCAATCAGCCCCAGCATTTT.

In nucleotides, the CDR3 is TGTGCCAGCAGCTTGTTGGGACTAGCGCCAGATACGCAGTATTTT. This sequence encodes CASSLLGLAPDTQYF. The chain recombines TRBV5-4 with TRBJ2-3; 10 bases fit TRBD2. Per germline, CDR1 SGHNT and CDR2 YYREEE (reference sequence). With 1 base clipped from V and 4 bases from J, the junction kept 3 bases outside the gene matches. This CDR3 has 15 amino acids.

V gene TRBV6-5 combines with J gene TRBJ2-2; 8 bases fit TRBD1. V trimming: 5 bases; J trimming: 6 bases; junction bases outside the gene matches: 5. CDR3 length equals 14 residues. The germline CDR1 and CDR2 sequences are MNHEY and SVGAGI. This chain's CDR3 is CASSRTGTAGELFF. CDR3 nucleotides: TGTGCCAGCAGTCGGACAGGGACCGCCGGGGAGCTGTTTTTT.

The rearrangement joins TRBV28 to TRBJ2-3, with D possibly TRBD2 on 6 matching bases. Trimming removed 6 bases at V and 5 bases at J, with 12 bases between. This CDR3 is 13 amino acids long. The germline V gene encodes CDR1 MDHEN and CDR2 SYDVKM. Here the CDR3 DNA reads TGTGCCAGCAGGGAGGGCCCTGGAGATACGCAGTATTTT. It translates to CASREGPGDTQYF.

The chain links TRBV28 to TRBJ1-2, with TRBD1 matching over 7 bases. The CDR3 contains 13 residues. With 6 bases clipped from V and 2 bases from J, the junction kept 3 bases outside the gene matches. Per the germline V gene, CDR1 is MDHEN and CDR2 is SYDVKM. This CDR3 is CASSPTGNYGYTF. The CDR3 nucleotides read TGTGCCAGCAGCCCGACAGGGAACTATGGCTACACCTTC.

V gene TRBV13 combines with J gene TRBJ2-1; no firm D call. The V and J ends lost 2 bases and 2 bases respectively, with 10 bases between them. The CDR3 is made up of 15 amino acids. The germline V gene has CDR1 PRHDT and CDR2 FYEKMQ (reference sequence). DNA for the CDR3: TGTGCCAGCAGCTTATTACTTCCTACCTACAATGAGCAGTTCTTC. Its translation is CASSLLLPTYNEQFF.

This sequence joins TRBV27 and TRBJ2-2; 10 positions agree with TRBD1. CDR3 size: 17 residues. V gave up 7 bases and J gave up 4 bases; unmatched junction bases: 12. Germline-derived CDR1 and CDR2 are MNHEY and SMNVEV (reference sequence). The CDR3 DNA follows: TGTGCCAGCACTAGACATGGACAGGGGGGATTCACCGGGGAGCTGTTTTTT. It is translated as CASTRHGQGGFTGELFF.

V usage is TRBV28 and J usage is TRBJ1-6, with a tentative D call TRBD1 (6 bases). The CDR3 consists of 16 residues. V was shortened by 6 bases and J by 7 bases, with 19 bases between the two germline ends. The germline V gene encodes CDR1 MDHEN and CDR2 SYDVKM. DNA for the CDR3: TGTGCCAGCAGAAGAGGGGGTGGGGACCTCAATTCACCCCTCCACTTT. Translation gives CASRRGGGDLNSPLHF.

This chain links TRBV28 with TRBJ1-5; 7 bases are a match to TRBD1. Looked up from germline, CDR1 is MDHEN and CDR2 is SYDVKM. V shed 4 bases, J shed 7 bases, and the junction held 7 bases outside the gene matches. The CDR3 length is 14 residues. The CDR3 loop reads CASSSQTGYQPQHF. The CDR3 DNA sequence: TGTGCCAGCAGTTCCCAGACAGGGTACCAGCCCCAGCATTTT.

This rearrangement joins TRBV5-4 to TRBJ1-6, with D unclear. This CDR3 has 14 residues. Trimming took 2 bases from V and 10 from J, leaving 13 bases between them. Germline V CDR1 and CDR2: SGHNT, YYREEE (reference sequence). The CDR3: CASSLTQGSSPLHF. The CDR3 DNA is TGTGCCAGCAGCTTAACCCAAGGGTCCTCACCCCTCCACTTT.

This chain links TRBV19 with TRBJ2-4; D gene uncertain. V shed 0 bases and J shed 3 bases, with 12 bases lying between them. The CDR3 consists of 16 residues. The germline CDR1 and CDR2 sequences are LNHDA and SQIVND (reference sequence). CDR3 amino acids: CASSIDQRSGKNIQYF. As DNA, the CDR3 is TGTGCCAGTAGTATAGATCAGCGCTCGGGCAAAAACATTCAGTACTTC. Variable domain in full (rest from reference TRBV19 and TRBJ2-4): DGGITQSPKYLFRKEGQNVTLSCEQNLNHDAMYWYRQDPGQGLRLIYYSQIVNDFQKGDIAEGYSVSREKKESFPLTVTSAQKNPTAFYLCASSIDQRSGKNIQYFGAGTRLSVL.

This chain connects TRBV2 to TRBJ2-1; 7 bases are a match to TRBD2. Per the germline V gene, CDR1 is SNHLY and CDR2 is FYNNEI. This CDR3 has 16 residues. J gave up 9 bases and V 2 bases, and 13 bases lay outside the gene matches. The DNA for the CDR3 is TGTGCCAGCAGTGAATGGGAGGGAACACAATCCGTTGAGCAGTTCTTC. Its protein is CASSEWEGTQSVEQFF.

This clone was seen only a few times. The V gene is TRBV6-5, the J gene TRBJ2-5; D might be TRBD1 (6 bases). The CDR3 totals 15 residues. Germline values: CDR1 MNHEY, CDR2 SVGAGI. V was clipped by 8 bases and J by 5 bases, with 21 bases between them. CDR3 DNA sequence: TGTGCCAGCCAAAGTTGGGACACATCTACGGAGACCCAGTACTTC. Translated, it gives CASQSWDTSTETQYF.

The chain links TRBV4-1 to TRBJ1-4; D gene ambiguous. CDR3 length: 17 residues. Germline V CDR1 and CDR2: MGHRA, YSYEKL. The V and J ends lost 0 bases and 0 bases respectively, with 11 bases between them. In nucleotides, the CDR3 is TGCGCCAGCAGCCAAGAGGAATACAGAGCAACTAATGAAAAACTGTTTTTT. Its protein product is CASSQEEYRATNEKLFF.

The chain joins TRBV28 to TRBJ2-7, with D maybe TRBD1 (5 bases). The germline V gene encodes CDR1 MDHEN and CDR2 SYDVKM. The CDR3 extends over 15 amino acids. The V end was cut by 5 bases, the J end by 3 bases, with 17 bases between. CDR3 loop: CASSRGLVLDYEQYF. The CDR3 DNA reads as TGTGCCAGCAGTAGGGGTCTTGTTTTGGACTACGAGCAGTACTTC.